A selection of T cell receptor beta chains follows, all from one sample in a study of shared clonotypes between healthy human individuals. Using immunoSEQ multiplex PCR, the repertoire was profiled, and TCRdb retains in-frame clones only, with some absent. The sample includes roughly 650,000 clones, approximately 97% seen only once; the top ten take approximately 0.057%. Sequenced material: naive CD4+ T cells sorted from blood. The receptors were gathered from a woman aged 25 to 45 in good health. The CDR3 runs from the conserved cysteine through the conserved F or W. D genes are given only for firm matches.

D gene	V gene	J gene	CDR3 DNA	CDR3 protein
NA	TRBV28	TRBJ2-7	TGTGCCAGCACCATAAGCAAGCGGGTGACTCCCTACGAGCAGTACTTC	CASTISKRVTPYEQYF
NA	TRBV19	TRBJ2-3	TGTGCCAGTAGTCCTACCCAGGGTGCAGATACGCAGTATTTT	CASSPTQGADTQYF
NA	TRBV21-1	TRBJ2-7	TGTGCCAGCAGGGCCTACGAGCAGTACTTC	CASRAYEQYF
NA	TRBV30	TRBJ2-7	TGTGCCTGGAGTGTCTCGGTCCACGAGCAGTACTTC	CAWSVSVHEQYF
TRBD2	TRBV25-1	TRBJ2-1	TGTGCCAGCAGTGAATTATCCCCTTCTAGCGGGAGGGCGAGTGAGCAGTTCTTC	CASSELSPSSGRASEQFF
TRBD1	TRBV6-6	TRBJ2-5	TGTGCCAGACCGACAGGGACACAAGAGACCCAGTACTTC	CARPTGTQETQYF
NA	TRBV7-7	TRBJ2-2	TGTGCCAGCAGCAGCCCGCCCGGGGAGCTGTTTTTT	CASSSPPGELFF
TRBD2	TRBV29-1	TRBJ2-1	TGCAGCGTTGAAGTAGGCACGACTAGCGGGCGCTACAATGAGCAGTTCTTC	CSVEVGTTSGRYNEQFF
NA	TRBV7-9	TRBJ2-3	TGTGCCAGCAGCCCAGCTAGCGCGAGCACAGATACGCAGTATTTT	CASSPASASTDTQYF
NA	TRBV6-5	TRBJ1-2	TGTGCCAGCAGTTATGAGGGGAAAGGTGGCTACACCTTC	CASSYEGKGGYTF
TRBD1	TRBV15	TRBJ2-1	TGTGCCACCAGAGGGTGGACAGGGTCCAATGAGCAGTTCTTC	CATRGWTGSNEQFF
NA	TRBV4-1	TRBJ1-5	TGCGCCAGCAGCCAAGGCAGGGCCCCCAATCAGCCCCAGCATTTT	CASSQGRAPNQPQHF